This T cell receptor beta chain was retrieved from a study of blood T cell repertoires in COVID-19. Study-level background: Sample material is recorded as cDNA or gDNA derived from T cells, B-cell-depleted T cells, or PBMCs.

Germline CDR1 and CDR2: MNHEY and SMNVEV (reference sequence). The V end was cut by 4 bases, the J end by 5 bases, with 15 bases between. The CDR3 extends over 14 amino acids. In the original processing: Counts of nucleated cells, estimated from reference gene primer amplification, were obtained. TCRdb's copy holds only in-frame clones and misses some; the assay was immunoSEQ multiplex PCR. V and J calls and clone size are given by that table; D and trimming were obtained from the DNA. The sample comprises approximately 380,000 clones, around 84% of which are singletons, and around 3.4% rests with the top ten.

Input material: peripheral blood. This chain joins TRBV27 and TRBJ2-7; no definite D call. The TCR was taken from a woman between 18 and 30 years old with acute or convalescent COVID-19. Here the CDR3 reads CASSSPGESNEQYF. CDR3 nucleotide sequence: TGTGCCAGCAGTTCCCCAGGTGAAAGTAACGAGCAGTACTTC.